The 13 T cell receptor beta chains reported below all come from one sample, sequenced in a study of regulatory T cells in long-lasting Graves disease. As to time point: persistent/refractory GD, antithyroid drugs over 5 years with positive TRAb. Extracted RNA from PBMCs served as the source of the TCR library. To make TCR beta libraries, researchers used iRepertoire HTBI primers and Arm-PCR of CDR3 regions. Each CDR3 protein gets one entry after TCRdb re-called the multiplex PCR reads with MiXCR. The sample holds fewer than 400,000 distinct CDR3 sequences; roughly 20% are singletons and the top ten take less than 25%. The source was peripheral blood mononuclear cells (PBMCs), collected when the disease was refractory, from a patient treated with antithyroid drugs. The receptor source for this set is a female donor with Graves disease.

This clonotype occurred many times. This chain joins TRBV29-1 and TRBJ1-2; TRBD1 matches 8 bases. The junction had 4 bases not matched to a gene; V was cut back by 4 bases and J by 6 bases. The V gene's germline CDR1 is SQVTM and CDR2 ANQGSEA. The CDR3 contains 12 residues. In nucleotides, the CDR3 is TGCAGCGTTGTGGACAGGGTAAATGGCTACACCTTC. Amino acids: CSVVDRVNGYTF.

This clonotype showed up just a few times. The chain is built from TRBV6-1 and TRBJ1-5; no clear D gene. The germline gives CDR1 MNHNS, CDR2 SASEGT. There are 12 residues in the CDR3. Between the trimmed V and J ends, which lost 5 bases and 5 bases, there was a span of 7 bases. The CDR3 loop is CASSHLDQPQHF. The CDR3 DNA follows: TGTGCCAGCAGTCATCTTGATCAGCCCCAGCATTTT.

The sample holds many counts of this clonotype. The J gene is TRBJ2-5, the V gene TRBV10-2; 8 positions agree with TRBD1. Trimming cost V 8 bases and J 5 bases; bases outside gene matches: 7. Per germline, CDR1 WSHSY and CDR2 SAAADI. The CDR3 is 13 residues long. The CDR3 loop reads CASPLGQAETQYF. Written as DNA, the CDR3 is TGCGCCAGCCCCCTGGGACAGGCGGAGACCCAGTACTTC.

The J gene is TRBJ2-7, the V gene TRBV5-4; TRBD2 might be the D (5 bases). Trimming took 0 bases from V and 5 from J, leaving 12 bases between them. The CDR3 runs to 14 residues. Germline V CDR1 and CDR2: SGHNT, YYREEE (reference sequence). CDR3 sequence: CASSLEGSRHEQYF. CDR3 DNA: TGTGCCAGCAGCTTGGAAGGGAGTAGGCACGAGCAGTACTTC.

The chain employs TRBV27 and TRBJ2-7; 11 bases agree with TRBD1. Unmatched junction bases numbered 4, after V lost 5 bases and J lost 4 bases. CDR1 MNHEY and CDR2 SMNVEV come from the germline V gene (reference sequence). The CDR3 length is 14 residues. The CDR3 DNA reads as TGTGCCAGCAGTAAGGGGACAGGGGGGTACGAGCAGTACTTC. As protein: CASSKGTGGYEQYF.

This clonotype was observed at least ten times. V gene TRBV14 combines with J gene TRBJ2-7, with no clear D. The CDR3 is 12 amino acids. V gave up 0 bases and J gave up 9 bases, with 9 bases separating them. Germline-derived CDR1 and CDR2 are SGHDN and FVKESK. This chain's CDR3 is CASSQDRTRQYF. The CDR3 DNA sequence: TGTGCCAGCAGCCAAGATCGGACCCGGCAGTACTTC.

The chain joins TRBV9 to TRBJ1-2; weak D call: TRBD1 (5 bases). The CDR3 totals 12 residues. V lost 0 bases and J lost 7, with 7 bases in between. Germline V gene sequence: CDR1 SGDLS, CDR2 YYNGEE. The CDR3 loop reads CASSVGRGGYTF. CDR3 sequence (DNA): TGTGCCAGCAGCGTAGGTAGGGGTGGCTACACCTTC.

This clonotype has ten or more counts. One end of the junction varies from germline; a read error may be responsible. CDR3: CASSLRGTSVAGDF. CDR3 DNA: TGTGCCAGCAGTTTAAGGGGTACGTCTGTAGCGGGAGACTTC. The V call is TRBV28, the J call TRBJ2-7; TRBD2 matches at 9 bases. Per the germline V gene, CDR1 is MDHEN and CDR2 is SYDVKM. This CDR3 region has 14 residues.

A few counts support this clonotype. An end of the junction differs from the germline gene, which may be a read error. The chain is built from TRBV12-3 or TRBV12-4 and TRBJ1-1, with TRBD1 as a possible D gene (6 bases). The CDR3 loop spans 13 amino acids. The CDR3 here is CASSLGANAEAFF. The CDR3 coding sequence is TGTGCCAGCAGTTTGGGGGCGAACGCTGAAGCTTTCTTT.

This chain connects TRBV27 to TRBJ2-7; 8 positions agree with TRBD1. This CDR3 comprises 12 residues. Germline CDR1 is MNHEY and CDR2 is SMNVEV (reference sequence). Trimming took 9 bases from V and 1 from J; bases not matched to a gene: 2. This CDR3 reads CARDRESYEQYF. For the CDR3, the DNA is TGTGCCAGGGACAGGGAATCCTACGAGCAGTACTTC.

The chain joins TRBV7-3 to TRBJ2-7; 8 nucleotides align to TRBD1. J lost 9 bases, V lost 0 bases, and 7 bases had no gene match. Germline lookup yields CDR1 SGHTA and CDR2 FQGTGA. This CDR3 region has 14 residues. The DNA of the CDR3 is TGTGCCAGCAGCTTAACAGGGACAGGACCCCGGCAGTACTTC. Its translation is CASSLTGTGPRQYF.

V is TRBV19 and J is TRBJ1-5, with D hard to call. The germline V gene has CDR1 LNHDA and CDR2 SQIVND (reference sequence). The V end was cut by 7 bases, the J end by 5 bases, with 3 bases between. CDR3 length: 10 residues. CDR3 coding DNA: TGTGCCAGTAACGATCAGCCCCAGCATTTT. Translated: CASNDQPQHF.

The rearrangement links TRBV5-1 to TRBJ1-3; no clear D gene. The CDR3 is 13 amino acids. Germline-derived CDR1 and CDR2 are SGHRS and YFSETQ. Trimming removed 4 bases at V and 2 bases at J, with 7 bases between. The CDR3 here is CASSVMTGNTIYF. The CDR3 nucleotides read TGCGCCAGCAGCGTGATGACTGGAAACACCATATATTTT.